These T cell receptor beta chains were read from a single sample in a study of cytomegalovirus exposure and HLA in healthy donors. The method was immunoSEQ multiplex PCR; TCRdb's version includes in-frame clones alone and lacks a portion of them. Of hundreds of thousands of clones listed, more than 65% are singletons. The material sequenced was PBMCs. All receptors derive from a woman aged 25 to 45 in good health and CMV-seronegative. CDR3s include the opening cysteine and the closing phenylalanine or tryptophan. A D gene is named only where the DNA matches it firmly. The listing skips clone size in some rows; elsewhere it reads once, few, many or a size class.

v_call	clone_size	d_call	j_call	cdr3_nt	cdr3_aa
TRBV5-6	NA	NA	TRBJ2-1	TGTGCCAGCAGCTCCAGGGGCCTCCACTATGAGCAGTTCTTC	CASSSRGLHYEQFF
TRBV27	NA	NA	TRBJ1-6	TGTGCCAGCAGGGACTACGGGAGCTCTAATTCACCCCTCCACTTT	CASRDYGSSNSPLHF
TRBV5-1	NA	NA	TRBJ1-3	TGCGCCAGCAGCTTGGAAGGGCAGGGGTATGGAAACACCATATATTTT	CASSLEGQGYGNTIYF
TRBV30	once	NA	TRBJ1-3	TGTGCCTGGAGTGTAGGAGTCGGAAACACCATATATTTT	CAWSVGVGNTIYF
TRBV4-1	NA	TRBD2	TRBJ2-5	TGCGCCAGCAGCCCCCAAAGGGGAGGGGAGACCCAGTACTTC	CASSPQRGGETQYF
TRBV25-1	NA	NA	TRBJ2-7	TGTGCCAGCAGCCCCGGGACATATACCTACGAGCAGTACTTC	CASSPGTYTYEQYF
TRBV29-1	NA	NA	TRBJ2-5	TGCAGCGTTGTTGATCCGGGAGTGGGGGAGACCCAGTACTTC	CSVVDPGVGETQYF
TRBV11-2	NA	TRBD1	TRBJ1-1	TGTGCCAGCACCCCGGCGGGACAGATGAACACTGAAGCTTTCTTT	CASTPAGQMNTEAFF
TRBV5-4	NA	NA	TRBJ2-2	TGTGCCAGCAGCCCTCAGGTGGCCGGGGAGCTGTTTTTT	CASSPQVAGELFF
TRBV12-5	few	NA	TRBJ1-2	TGTGCTAGTGGTAAACAGGTCCACTATGGCTACACCTTC	CASGKQVHYGYTF
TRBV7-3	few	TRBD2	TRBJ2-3	TGTGCCAGCAGCCGAAGACTAGCGGGGGGGGGACAGGATACGCAGTATTTT	CASSRRLAGGGQDTQYF
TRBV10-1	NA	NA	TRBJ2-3	TGCGCCAGCAGTGAGGAGCGGGTTGGGGAAGATACGCAGTATTTT	CASSEERVGEDTQYF
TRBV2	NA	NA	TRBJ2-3	TGTGCCAGCAGTGAAGTAGGTGGCGGGACTACAGATACGCAGTATTTT	CASSEVGGGTTDTQYF
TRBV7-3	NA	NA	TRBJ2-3	TGTGCCAGCAGCTTAACCCGGACTTGGGCGGCAGATACGCAGTATTTT	CASSLTRTWAADTQYF
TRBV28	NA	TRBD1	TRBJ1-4	TGTGCCAGCAGTAAACAGGGGAATAATGAAAAACTGTTTTTT	CASSKQGNNEKLFF
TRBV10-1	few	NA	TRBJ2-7	TGCGCCAGCAGTGAGTCAGGTAGGGGCGAGCAGTACTTC	CASSESGRGEQYF
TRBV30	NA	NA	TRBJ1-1	TGTGCCTGGAGGGAGGGGATGGTTGAAGCTTTCTTT	CAWREGMVEAFF
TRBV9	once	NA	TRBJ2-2	TGTGCCAGCAGCGTGGAGGTAAACACCGGGGAGCTGTTTTTT	CASSVEVNTGELFF
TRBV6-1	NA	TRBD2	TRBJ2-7	TGTGCCAGCAGGGCAATTAGCGGGGCTGACTACGAGCAGTACTTC	CASRAISGADYEQYF
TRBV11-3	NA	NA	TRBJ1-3	TGTGCCAGCAGCTTGAGGGCCCACTCTGGAAACACCATATATTTT	CASSLRAHSGNTIYF
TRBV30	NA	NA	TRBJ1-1	TGTGCCTGGAGTGTAGGGGGCACTGAAGCTTTCTTT	CAWSVGGTEAFF
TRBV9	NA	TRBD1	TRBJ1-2	TGTGCCAGCAGCGGGACAGGTAGCCTAGCTAACTATGGCTACACCTTC	CASSGTGSLANYGYTF
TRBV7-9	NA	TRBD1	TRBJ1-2	TGTGCCAGCAGCGCTGAACAGGGGAACTATGGCTACACCTTC	CASSAEQGNYGYTF
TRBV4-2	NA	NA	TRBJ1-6	TGTGCCAGCAGCCTACAATCCGGCGGATATAATTCACCCCTCCACTTT	CASSLQSGGYNSPLHF
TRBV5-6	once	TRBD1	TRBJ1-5	TGTGCCAGCAGCTCACGGGACAGGGGGCTAGATCAGCCCCAGCATTTT	CASSSRDRGLDQPQHF
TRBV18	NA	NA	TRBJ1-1	TGTGCCAGCTCACCAAGGCAGGGGTCCCTGGGTGACACTGAAGCTTTCTTT	CASSPRQGSLGDTEAFF
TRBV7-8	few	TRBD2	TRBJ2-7	TGTGCCAGCAGCTTACCATTGCGACTAGCTAGCTACGAGCAGTACTTC	CASSLPLRLASYEQYF
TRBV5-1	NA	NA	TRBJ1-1	TGCGCCAGCAGCTTGTCAGGAGGAGGTGAAGCTTTCTTT	CASSLSGGGEAFF
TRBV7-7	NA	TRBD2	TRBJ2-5	TGTGCTAGCAGCTTAGCTTGGGGACTAGCGGAAGAGACCCAGTACTTC	CASSLAWGLAEETQYF
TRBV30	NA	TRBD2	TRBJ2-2	TGTGCCCGGGGGGGGGCCGGGGAGCTGTTTTTT	CARGGAGELFF
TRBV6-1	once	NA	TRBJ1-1	TGTGCCAGCAGATATATGAACACTGAAGCTTTCTTT	CASRYMNTEAFF
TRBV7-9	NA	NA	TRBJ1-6	TGTGCCAGCAGCTTAGCGACGGTTTCGGGATCACCCCTCCACTTT	CASSLATVSGSPLHF
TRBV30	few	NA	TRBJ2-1	TGTGCCTGGAGCGTATCGGTTGGTGAGCAGTTCTTC	CAWSVSVGEQFF
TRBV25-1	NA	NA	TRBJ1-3	TGTGCCAGCAAACCCGCGGTCTCTGGAAACACCATATATTTT	CASKPAVSGNTIYF
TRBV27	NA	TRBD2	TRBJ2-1	TGTGCCAGCAGCCTGGGACTAGCGGGCTACAATGAGCAGTTCTTC	CASSLGLAGYNEQFF
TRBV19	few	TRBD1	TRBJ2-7	TGTGCCAGTAGTGGACAGGGAGCTGCCTACGAGCAGTACTTC	CASSGQGAAYEQYF
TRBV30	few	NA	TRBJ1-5	TGTGCCTGGAGCGGAGGGGGCAATCAGCCCCAGCATTTT	CAWSGGGNQPQHF
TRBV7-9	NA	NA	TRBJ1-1	TGTTCCAGCAGCTTAGGGGGGCGCGGGCACACTGAAGCTTTCTTT	CSSSLGGRGHTEAFF
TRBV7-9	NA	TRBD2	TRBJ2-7	TGTGCCAGCAGCCCTAGCGGGGCCACCTACGAGCAGTACTTC	CASSPSGATYEQYF
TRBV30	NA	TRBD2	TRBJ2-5	TGTGCCTGGAGTCATAGCGGGGGAGGGGAGACCCAGTACTTC	CAWSHSGGGETQYF
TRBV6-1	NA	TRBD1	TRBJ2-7	TGTGCCAGCAGGAGGACAGGCCTGAGCTCCTACGAGCAGTACTTC	CASRRTGLSSYEQYF
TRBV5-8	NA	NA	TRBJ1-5	TGTGCCAGCAGCTTGATCAGGGGCAATCAGCCCCAGCATTTT	CASSLIRGNQPQHF
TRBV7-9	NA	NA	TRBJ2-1	TGTGCCAGCAGCTTAGGGAGCACCAATGAGCAGTTCTTC	CASSLGSTNEQFF
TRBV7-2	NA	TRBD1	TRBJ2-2	TGTGCCAGCAGCTTCGGACAGGGGAACACCGGGGAGCTGTTTTTT	CASSFGQGNTGELFF
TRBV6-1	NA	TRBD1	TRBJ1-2	TGTGCCAGCAGTGAAGGCGGACAGGGGCTTTTTTATGGCTACACCTTC	CASSEGGQGLFYGYTF
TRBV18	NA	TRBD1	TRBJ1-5	TGTGCCAGCTCACCTACAGGGGCGGTTAATCAGCCCCAGCATTTT	CASSPTGAVNQPQHF
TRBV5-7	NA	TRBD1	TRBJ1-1	TGTGCCAGCAGCATGTCCAGGACAGGTCCCTGGCCAGCTTTCTTT	CASSMSRTGPWPAFF
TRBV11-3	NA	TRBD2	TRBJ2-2	TGTGCCAGCAGCTTAAGGGCTAGCGGGAGGACCGGGGAGCTGTTTTTT	CASSLRASGRTGELFF
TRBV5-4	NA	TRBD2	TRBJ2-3	TGTGCCAGCAGCTTGGGTCCCCTAGCGGGAGAGACAGATACGCAGTATTTT	CASSLGPLAGETDTQYF
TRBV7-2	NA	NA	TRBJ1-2	TGTGCCAGCAGGGTGATGGGGGGAGGATATGGCTACACCTTC	CASRVMGGGYGYTF
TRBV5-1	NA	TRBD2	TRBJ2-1	TGCGCCAGCGGAAGGGGGACTAGCTCCTACAATGAGCAGTTCTTC	CASGRGTSSYNEQFF